The next 6 T cell receptor beta chains were all read from a single sample in a study of T cell responses to AZD1222 COVID-19 vaccine (dated by TCRdb to about 2021). Libraries were made using the immunoSEQ multiplex PCR assay. TCRdb retrieved this table from immuneACCESS and kept in-frame rearrangements only. Not all clones are present; in checked studies, unresolved V genes account for under half, and no reason is known for the remainder. In all, the sample holds some 98,000 clones, and 70% to 90% of those were seen once. The ten largest make up roughly 14% of the sample. The meaning of the sample's time point label: baseline before first vaccination. The sample in question was peripheral blood, obtained on day 0 of AZD1222 vaccination. The receptors were gathered from an adult in good health.

This chain connects TRBV5-4 to TRBJ2-6; D may be TRBD1 or TRBD2 (5 bases each). Between the trimmed V and J ends, which lost 4 bases and 4 bases, there was a span of 15 bases. This CDR3 has 16 amino acids. The V gene's germline CDR1 is SGHNT and CDR2 YYREEE (reference sequence). The CDR3 is CASSMPGTGGANVLTF. CDR3 bases: TGTGCCAGCAGCATGCCGGGGACGGGAGGGGCCAACGTCCTGACTTTC.

V and J are TRBV3-1 (or the pseudogene TRBV3-2) and TRBJ2-1; 8 bases match TRBD1. Germline assignment: CDR1 LGHDT and CDR2 YNNKEL (reference sequence). The trim removed 0 bases at V and 7 bases at J, leaving 11 bases unmatched. The CDR3 is 17 amino acids. The CDR3 coding sequence is TGTGCCAGCAGCCAAGAGGGGTCGTGGACAGGGCGGAATGAGCAGTTCTTC. Protein sequence: CASSQEGSWTGRNEQFF.

This clone was observed a single time. The V and J genes are TRBV11-2 and TRBJ1-2; a weak D match, TRBD1 (6 bases). The germline CDR1 and CDR2 sequences are SGHAT and FQNNGV. Between the trimmed V and J ends, which lost 4 bases and 0 bases, there was a span of 15 bases. The CDR3 length is 16 residues. The CDR3 sequence is CASSSLRQVANYGYTF. The CDR3 nucleotides are TGTGCCAGCAGCTCCCTCCGACAGGTAGCTAACTATGGCTACACCTTC.

This chain joins TRBV6-1 and TRBJ1-5, with 8 bases matching TRBD1. With V trimmed by 4 bases and J by 0 bases, 5 bases remained unmatched. Per the germline V gene, CDR1 is MNHNS and CDR2 is SASEGT. The CDR3 contains 16 residues. CDR3 in amino acids: CASSGTGLYSNQPQHF. CDR3 nucleotides: TGTGCCAGCAGTGGGACAGGGCTTTATAGCAATCAGCCCCAGCATTTT.

The chain uses TRBV30 and TRBJ1-2, with TRBD1 matching 7 bases. The length of the CDR3 is 14 residues. Trimming at V came to 5 bases and at J to 2 bases, leaving 8 bases not matched to a gene. Germline values: CDR1 GTSNPN, CDR2 SVGIG (reference sequence). This CDR3 is CAWQQGPENYGYTF. In nucleotides, the CDR3 is TGTGCCTGGCAACAGGGGCCGGAAAACTATGGCTACACCTTC.

The V call is TRBV6-1, the J call TRBJ1-2; 8 nucleotides line up with TRBD1. V gave up 1 base and J gave up 2 bases; unmatched junction bases: 9. Germline V lookup: CDR1 MNHNS, CDR2 SASEGT. This CDR3 has 17 amino acids. CDR3 sequence reads: CASSEGAGGIPNYGYTF. For the CDR3, the DNA is TGTGCCAGCAGTGAAGGGGCAGGGGGCATTCCGAACTATGGCTACACCTTC.